This is a list of T cell receptor beta chains from one sample in a study of blood T cell repertoires in COVID-19. The data were produced by immunoSEQ multiplex PCR, yet TCRdb's version contains in-frame clones alone and is incomplete. The table lists under 150,000 clones, 75% to 85% of them singletons, with roughly 8.3% in the top ten. Sequenced input: peripheral blood. The source is a human donor with acute or convalescent COVID-19. The donor label of this sample is uncertain. Each CDR3 is given with its conserved first and last residue. Fields, in order: D gene, J gene, clone size, V gene, CDR3 protein, CDR3 DNA. The D gene is left open where the match is weak. Expanded clones are given a class, and other clones once, few, many or no size at all.

d_call: TRBD1; j_call: TRBJ2-6; clone_size: NA; v_call: TRBV7-9; cdr3_aa: CASSLGGGRSGANVLTF; cdr3_nt: TGTGCCAGCAGCTTAGGAGGGGGCCGCTCTGGGGCCAACGTCCTGACTTTC
d_call: TRBD1; j_call: TRBJ1-5; clone_size: NA; v_call: TRBV2; cdr3_aa: CASSEQGWAQPQHF; cdr3_nt: TGTGCCAGTAGTGAACAGGGGTGGGCTCAGCCCCAGCATTTT
d_call: NA; j_call: TRBJ1-1; clone_size: NA; v_call: TRBV5-1; cdr3_aa: CASRDTPNTEAFF; cdr3_nt: TGCGCCAGCAGGGACACTCCTAACACTGAAGCTTTCTTT
d_call: TRBD1; j_call: TRBJ2-5; clone_size: NA; v_call: TRBV5-4; cdr3_aa: CASSLMGQPYSQETQYF; cdr3_nt: TGTGCCAGCAGCTTGATGGGACAGCCTTATTCCCAAGAGACCCAGTACTTC
d_call: TRBD1; j_call: TRBJ1-6; clone_size: NA; v_call: TRBV9; cdr3_aa: CASSVDRGSSPLHF; cdr3_nt: TGTGCCAGCAGCGTCGACAGGGGGAGTTCACCCCTCCACTTT
d_call: NA; j_call: TRBJ1-5; clone_size: once; v_call: TRBV25-1; cdr3_aa: CASSDTNQPQHF; cdr3_nt: TGTGCCAGCAGTGATACAAATCAGCCCCAGCATTTT
d_call: NA; j_call: TRBJ2-2; clone_size: NA; v_call: TRBV4-1; cdr3_aa: CASSQGSANTGELFF; cdr3_nt: TGCGCCAGCAGCCAAGGGAGTGCAAACACCGGGGAGCTGTTTTTT
d_call: TRBD2; j_call: TRBJ2-5; clone_size: few; v_call: TRBV24-1; cdr3_aa: CATSDGLAIPETQYF; cdr3_nt: TGTGCCACCAGTGATGGACTAGCCATTCCGGAGACCCAGTACTTC
d_call: NA; j_call: TRBJ2-6; clone_size: once; v_call: TRBV11-2; cdr3_aa: CASSLRGWSPTGANVLTF; cdr3_nt: TGTGCCAGCAGCCTTAGGGGGTGGTCCCCTACTGGGGCCAACGTCCTGACTTTC
d_call: NA; j_call: TRBJ1-6; clone_size: NA; v_call: TRBV5-4; cdr3_aa: CASRVYSGSSPLHF; cdr3_nt: TGTGCCAGCAGGGTCTACAGTGGAAGTTCACCCCTCCACTTT
d_call: NA; j_call: TRBJ2-2; clone_size: once; v_call: TRBV4-1; cdr3_aa: CASSQETSTGELFF; cdr3_nt: TGCGCCAGCAGCCAAGAAACTAGCACCGGGGAGCTGTTTTTT
d_call: TRBD1; j_call: TRBJ2-6; clone_size: NA; v_call: TRBV5-1; cdr3_aa: CASPPGQGAAGANVLTF; cdr3_nt: TGCGCCAGCCCACCGGGACAGGGGGCCGCTGGGGCCAACGTCCTGACTTTC
d_call: TRBD2; j_call: TRBJ2-1; clone_size: NA; v_call: TRBV28; cdr3_aa: CASTVSGGAGYEQFF; cdr3_nt: TGTGCCAGCACCGTAAGCGGGGGGGCCGGGTATGAGCAGTTCTTC
d_call: TRBD1; j_call: TRBJ1-1; clone_size: few; v_call: TRBV5-1; cdr3_aa: CASSAGQTNTEAFF; cdr3_nt: TGCGCCAGCAGCGCGGGACAGACGAACACTGAAGCTTTCTTT
d_call: TRBD1; j_call: TRBJ2-1; clone_size: NA; v_call: TRBV24-1; cdr3_aa: CATSDPGQGPFF; cdr3_nt: TGTGCCACCAGTGACCCTGGACAGGGCCCGTTCTTC
d_call: NA; j_call: TRBJ1-6; clone_size: NA; v_call: TRBV30; cdr3_aa: CAWTSGQNNSPLHF; cdr3_nt: TGTGCCTGGACCTCCGGACAGAATAATTCACCCCTCCACTTT
d_call: TRBD1; j_call: TRBJ1-1; clone_size: NA; v_call: TRBV6-5; cdr3_aa: CASSYSGTGIEAFF; cdr3_nt: TGTGCCAGCAGTTACTCCGGGACAGGAATTGAAGCTTTCTTT
d_call: NA; j_call: TRBJ1-1; clone_size: NA; v_call: TRBV6-5; cdr3_aa: CASSYSEGLFTEAFF; cdr3_nt: TGTGCCAGCAGTTACTCGGAGGGGCTCTTCACTGAAGCTTTCTTT
d_call: TRBD1; j_call: TRBJ2-5; clone_size: NA; v_call: TRBV30; cdr3_aa: CAWSYGTGGSETQYF; cdr3_nt: TGTGCCTGGAGCTATGGGACAGGGGGATCAGAGACCCAGTACTTC
d_call: TRBD1; j_call: TRBJ1-3; clone_size: NA; v_call: TRBV18; cdr3_aa: CASSPGQGAGNTIYF; cdr3_nt: TGTGCCAGCTCACCAGGACAGGGGGCTGGAAACACCATATATTTT
d_call: TRBD1; j_call: TRBJ1-1; clone_size: NA; v_call: TRBV6-5; cdr3_aa: CASSGQGRNTEAFF; cdr3_nt: TGTGCCAGCAGCGGACAGGGTAGAAACACTGAAGCTTTCTTT
d_call: NA; j_call: TRBJ2-7; clone_size: NA; v_call: TRBV14; cdr3_aa: CASRGAFHEQYF; cdr3_nt: TGTGCCAGCCGGGGGGCTTTTCACGAGCAGTACTTC
d_call: NA; j_call: TRBJ1-1; clone_size: few; v_call: TRBV11-2; cdr3_aa: CASSKRAIGTEAFF; cdr3_nt: TGTGCCAGCAGCAAGAGGGCAATAGGGACTGAAGCTTTCTTT
d_call: NA; j_call: TRBJ1-2; clone_size: NA; v_call: TRBV24-1; cdr3_aa: CATSESRAYGYTF; cdr3_nt: TGTGCCACCAGTGAAAGTCGAGCTTATGGCTACACCTTC
d_call: NA; j_call: TRBJ1-2; clone_size: NA; v_call: TRBV5-1; cdr3_aa: CASSLIDSGAYGYTF; cdr3_nt: TGCGCCAGCAGCTTAATTGATTCTGGAGCCTATGGCTACACCTTC
d_call: TRBD1; j_call: TRBJ1-3; clone_size: NA; v_call: TRBV5-1; cdr3_aa: CASSEGQLSGNTIYF; cdr3_nt: TGCGCCAGCAGCGAGGGACAGCTCTCTGGAAACACCATATATTTT
d_call: TRBD1; j_call: TRBJ2-1; clone_size: many; v_call: TRBV2; cdr3_aa: CAYLGGQGVDNEQFF; cdr3_nt: TGTGCCTACCTAGGGGGCCAGGGGGTCGACAATGAGCAGTTCTTC
d_call: NA; j_call: TRBJ1-1; clone_size: NA; v_call: TRBV1; cdr3_aa: CTSSLTGATEAFF; cdr3_nt: TGCACCAGCAGTTTGACAGGGGCCACTGAAGCTTTCTTT
d_call: NA; j_call: TRBJ1-1; clone_size: NA; v_call: TRBV3-1/TRBV3-2; cdr3_aa: CASSLNSGGGTEAFF; cdr3_nt: TGTGCCAGCAGCCTAAACAGTGGGGGGGGCACTGAAGCTTTCTTT
d_call: TRBD1; j_call: TRBJ1-2; clone_size: NA; v_call: TRBV7-2; cdr3_aa: CASSLRDSYGYTF; cdr3_nt: TGTGCCAGCAGCCTAAGGGACAGCTATGGCTACACCTTC
d_call: TRBD2; j_call: TRBJ2-1; clone_size: once; v_call: TRBV7-8; cdr3_aa: CASSPRSGVSYNEQFF; cdr3_nt: TGTGCCAGCAGCCCCCGTAGCGGGGTCTCCTACAATGAGCAGTTCTTC
d_call: TRBD1; j_call: TRBJ1-2; clone_size: NA; v_call: TRBV9; cdr3_aa: CASKRTGEGGYGYTF; cdr3_nt: TGTGCCAGCAAACGGACAGGGGAAGGCGGGTATGGCTACACCTTC
d_call: TRBD1; j_call: TRBJ1-3; clone_size: NA; v_call: TRBV19; cdr3_aa: CASTRTGVSGNTIYF; cdr3_nt: TGTGCCAGTACCAGGACAGGGGTCTCTGGAAACACCATATATTTT
d_call: NA; j_call: TRBJ1-3; clone_size: NA; v_call: TRBV5-1; cdr3_aa: CASSSQGAPTNTIYF; cdr3_nt: TGCGCCAGCAGCTCCCAGGGTGCCCCTACAAACACCATATATTTT
d_call: NA; j_call: TRBJ1-1; clone_size: NA; v_call: TRBV2; cdr3_aa: CASSLRDSPPGTEAFF; cdr3_nt: TGTGCCAGCAGCCTCCGAGACAGCCCTCCGGGCACTGAAGCTTTCTTT
d_call: TRBD1; j_call: TRBJ2-7; clone_size: NA; v_call: TRBV6-5; cdr3_aa: CASSLTGTGLGEQYF; cdr3_nt: TGTGCCAGCAGTCTAACGGGGACAGGGCTTGGAGAGCAGTACTTC
d_call: TRBD1; j_call: TRBJ1-5; clone_size: NA; v_call: TRBV7-6; cdr3_aa: CASSLADRGDQPQHF; cdr3_nt: TGTGCCAGCAGCTTAGCAGACAGGGGAGATCAGCCCCAGCATTTT
d_call: TRBD1; j_call: TRBJ1-1; clone_size: NA; v_call: TRBV30; cdr3_aa: CAWRLGQVGTEAFF; cdr3_nt: TGTGCCTGGAGGCTTGGACAGGTCGGCACTGAAGCTTTCTTT
d_call: NA; j_call: TRBJ2-1; clone_size: NA; v_call: TRBV2; cdr3_aa: CASSDRGVYNEQFF; cdr3_nt: TGTGCCAGCAGTGACAGGGGGGTCTACAATGAGCAGTTCTTC
d_call: NA; j_call: TRBJ2-3; clone_size: NA; v_call: TRBV12-5; cdr3_aa: CASGPGRGGGTDTQYF; cdr3_nt: TGTGCTAGTGGTCCCGGTAGAGGGGGGGGCACAGATACGCAGTATTTT
d_call: TRBD1; j_call: TRBJ2-7; clone_size: NA; v_call: TRBV27; cdr3_aa: CASSLIGTGFYEQYF; cdr3_nt: TGTGCCAGCAGTTTAATCGGGACAGGCTTCTACGAGCAGTACTTC
d_call: NA; j_call: TRBJ2-1; clone_size: NA; v_call: TRBV9; cdr3_aa: CASSAPTSIGEQFF; cdr3_nt: TGTGCCAGCAGCGCCCCCACTAGTATCGGTGAGCAGTTCTTC
d_call: NA; j_call: TRBJ1-2; clone_size: NA; v_call: TRBV9; cdr3_aa: CASSPEGANYGYTF; cdr3_nt: TGTGCCAGCAGCCCCGAAGGAGCCAACTATGGCTACACCTTC
d_call: TRBD1; j_call: TRBJ2-5; clone_size: NA; v_call: TRBV5-5; cdr3_aa: CASSLTGEETQYF; cdr3_nt: TGTGCCAGCAGCTTGACAGGGGAAGAGACCCAGTACTTC
d_call: NA; j_call: TRBJ1-1; clone_size: NA; v_call: TRBV9; cdr3_aa: CASSVVAGLNTEAFF; cdr3_nt: TGTGCCAGCAGCGTAGTCGCAGGGCTAAACACTGAAGCTTTCTTT
d_call: TRBD1; j_call: TRBJ1-6; clone_size: once; v_call: TRBV9; cdr3_aa: CASSSQGNNSPLHF; cdr3_nt: TGTGCCAGCAGCTCACAGGGGAATAATTCACCCCTCCACTTT
d_call: NA; j_call: TRBJ2-7; clone_size: NA; v_call: TRBV4-1; cdr3_aa: CASSQVGAGILEQYF; cdr3_nt: TGCGCCAGCAGCCAAGTGGGGGCAGGGATCCTCGAGCAGTACTTC